This T cell receptor beta chain was documented in a study of OX40 agonist ivuxolimab in advanced cancers. Study information: Patients were infused with ivuxolimab every 2 weeks at 0.01 to 10 mg/kg. Allowance was made for prior anti-PD-1, anti-PD-L1 or anti-CTLA-4 therapy, and about 37% had some.

Some clones are missing from TCRdb's copy, which holds only in-frame ones; the method was immunoSEQ multiplex PCR. The data show around 40,000 clones, around 86% seen once. The V gene lost 0 bases and the J gene lost 2 bases, with 7 bases spanning the gap. The CDR3 spans 14 residues. Germline values: CDR1 SGDLS, CDR2 YYNGEE. The specimen was CD4+ or CD8+ T cells sorted from blood, collected in a trial of the OX40 agonist ivuxolimab. The receptor was derived from an adult with an advanced solid tumor such as melanoma, head and neck, liver or kidney cancer. The chain combines TRBV9 with TRBJ2-3; no reliable D call. CDR3 residues: CASSVDSNTDTQYF. CDR3 in DNA: TGTGCCAGCAGCGTAGATTCTAACACAGATACGCAGTATTTT.